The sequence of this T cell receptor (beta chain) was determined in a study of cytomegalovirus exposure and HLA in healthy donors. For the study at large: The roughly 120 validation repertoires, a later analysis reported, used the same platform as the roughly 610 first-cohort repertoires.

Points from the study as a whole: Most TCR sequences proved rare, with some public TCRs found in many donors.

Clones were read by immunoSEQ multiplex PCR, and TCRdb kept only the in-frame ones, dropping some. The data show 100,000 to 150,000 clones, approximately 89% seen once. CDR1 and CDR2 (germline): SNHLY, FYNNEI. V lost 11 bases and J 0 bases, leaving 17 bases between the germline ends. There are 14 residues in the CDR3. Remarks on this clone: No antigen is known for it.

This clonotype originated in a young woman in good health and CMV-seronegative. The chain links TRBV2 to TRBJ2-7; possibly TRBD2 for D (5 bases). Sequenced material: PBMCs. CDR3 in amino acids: CARGSGKSSYEQYF. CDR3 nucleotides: TGTGCCCGCGGAAGCGGAAAGTCCTCCTACGAGCAGTACTTC.